The T cell receptor (beta chain) described here comes from a study of glioma-infiltrating T cells after dendritic cell vaccination. Trimming stripped 0 bases from V and 0 bases from J, with 5 bases between. The CDR3 runs to 15 residues. Germline CDR1 is LNHNV and CDR2 is YYDKDF (reference sequence). This table comes from immunoSEQ multiplex PCR, and its TCRdb copy is limited to in-frame clones, with some not included. The sample includes around 72,000 clones, 80% to 85% of them seen just once. Specimen: blood, collected before dendritic cell vaccination. The clonotype was recovered from a human donor with glioblastoma. This chain uses TRBV15 with TRBJ1-4; a weak D match, TRBD1 (5 bases). CDR3 DNA sequence: TGTGCCACCAGCAGAGACAGGGCAACTAATGAAAAACTGTTTTTT. It specifies CATSRDRATNEKLFF.